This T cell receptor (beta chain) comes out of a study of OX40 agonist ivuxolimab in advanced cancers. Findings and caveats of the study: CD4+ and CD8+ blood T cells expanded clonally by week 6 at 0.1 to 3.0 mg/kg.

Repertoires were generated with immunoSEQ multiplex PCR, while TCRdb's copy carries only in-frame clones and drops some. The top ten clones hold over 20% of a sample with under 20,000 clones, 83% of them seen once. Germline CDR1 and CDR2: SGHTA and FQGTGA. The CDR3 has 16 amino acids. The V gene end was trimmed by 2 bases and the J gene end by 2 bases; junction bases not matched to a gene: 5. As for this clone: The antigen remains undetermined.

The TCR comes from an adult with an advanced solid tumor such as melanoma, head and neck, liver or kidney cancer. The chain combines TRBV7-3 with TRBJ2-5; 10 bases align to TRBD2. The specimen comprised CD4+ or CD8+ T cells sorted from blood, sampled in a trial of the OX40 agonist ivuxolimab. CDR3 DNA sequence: TGTGCCAGCAGCTTACCCCTAGCGGGAGTGCAAGAGACCCAGTACTTC. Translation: CASSLPLAGVQETQYF.